Listed below are T cell receptor beta chains from one sample, sequenced in a study of T cell changes during pregnancy in multiple sclerosis. Using immunoSEQ multiplex PCR, the repertoire was profiled, and TCRdb retains in-frame clones only, with some absent. The repertoire holds around 39,000 clones, with almost 95% as singletons. The sample comprised PBMCs (not recorded whether the cells were cultured). Source of these receptors: a female donor with multiple sclerosis, enrolled in a pregnancy study. Both conserved end residues are part of each CDR3. Each record gives: J gene, V gene, clone size, D gene, CDR3 protein, CDR3 DNA. D genes are given only for firm matches. Clone size is given for some rows only: seen once, a few or many times, or a class if the clone is expanded.

>TRBJ2-1|TRBV28|NA|TRBD2
CASSSSSSGEPYNEQFF
TGTGCCAGCAGTTCCTCATCTAGCGGGGAGCCCTACAATGAGCAGTTCTTC
>TRBJ2-5|TRBV5-1|NA|NA
CASSPWTPWRETQYF
TGCGCCAGCAGCCCCTGGACCCCTTGGAGGGAGACCCAGTACTTC
>TRBJ1-2|TRBV27|NA|NA
CASRSTGPRYGYTF
TGTGCCAGCAGATCGACAGGTCCCCGCTATGGCTACACCTTC
>TRBJ1-1|TRBV5-1|once|NA
CASSLVGGNTEAFF
TGCGCCAGCAGCTTGGTTGGGGGGAACACTGAAGCTTTCTTT
>TRBJ2-7|TRBV6-1|NA|NA
CASSESSSGTYEQYF
TGTGCCAGCAGCGAATCCTCCTCGGGTACCTACGAGCAGTACTTC
>TRBJ1-3|TRBV7-9|NA|NA
CASTEEVLGNTIYF
TGTGCCAGCACCGAAGAAGTTCTAGGAAACACCATATATTTT
>TRBJ1-2|TRBV12-5|once|NA
CASGLVSDYGYTF
TGTGCTAGTGGTTTGGTATCTGACTATGGCTACACCTTC
>TRBJ2-7|TRBV2|NA|NA
CASSPYYEQYF
TGTGCCAGCAGTCCCTATTACGAGCAGTACTTC
>TRBJ2-1|TRBV7-9|NA|NA
CASSLLADVWSYNEQFF
TGTGCCAGCAGCTTACTCGCCGACGTCTGGAGCTACAATGAGCAGTTCTTC
>TRBJ2-7|TRBV28|NA|NA
CASSLFARGEYMDEQYF
TGTGCCAGCAGTTTATTTGCAAGGGGGGAATATATGGACGAGCAGTACTTC
>TRBJ2-7|TRBV7-9|NA|NA
CASSLPRGAKNEQYF
TGTGCCAGCAGCTTACCTCGGGGCGCAAAAAACGAGCAGTACTTC
>TRBJ2-7|TRBV2|once|NA
CASSDKYYEQYF
TGTGCCAGCAGTGACAAATACTACGAGCAGTACTTC
>TRBJ2-3|TRBV13|NA|NA
CASSLNRDTQYF
TGTGCCAGCAGCTTAAACCGAGATACGCAGTATTTT
>TRBJ2-7|TRBV6-1|once|TRBD2
CASSEGQREYYEQYF
TGTGCCAGCAGTGAAGGCCAGCGGGAGTACTACGAGCAGTACTTC
>TRBJ2-7|TRBV27|NA|NA
CASSRQGVRVADEQYF
TGTGCCAGCAGTAGGCAGGGGGTTCGGGTAGCGGATGAGCAGTACTTC
>TRBJ2-2|TRBV5-6|NA|NA
CASSFGQPNTGELFF
TGTGCCAGCAGCTTCGGGCAGCCGAACACCGGGGAGCTGTTTTTT
>TRBJ2-5|TRBV6-4|NA|TRBD2
CASSPLAGGGQETQYF
TGTGCCAGCAGTCCCCTAGCGGGAGGAGGGCAAGAGACCCAGTACTTC
>TRBJ2-7|TRBV2|NA|NA
CASQGGVYEQYF
TGTGCCAGCCAGGGGGGAGTCTACGAGCAGTACTTC
>TRBJ1-4|TRBV6-6|NA|TRBD1
CASSYGQANEKLFF
TGTGCCAGCAGTTACGGACAGGCAAATGAAAAACTGTTTTTT
>TRBJ2-3|TRBV27|NA|NA
CASSLDGSIADTQYF
TGTGCCAGCAGTTTGGACGGGAGTATCGCAGATACGCAGTATTTT
>TRBJ2-2|TRBV28|few|NA
CASANSERVAGELFF
TGTGCCAGCGCAAATAGCGAGAGGGTTGCTGGGGAGCTGTTTTTT
>TRBJ2-5|TRBV5-1|NA|TRBD1
CASSLYRGIQETQYF
TGCGCCAGCAGCTTGTACAGGGGCATCCAAGAGACCCAGTACTTC
>TRBJ2-1|TRBV5-1|NA|NA
CASMEGWDTMYNEQFF
TGCGCCAGCATGGAGGGGTGGGACACCATGTACAATGAGCAGTTCTTC
>TRBJ2-7|TRBV4-2|NA|NA
CASSQPHLSGTSYEQYF
TGTGCCAGCAGCCAACCACATTTAAGCGGAACCTCCTACGAGCAGTACTTC
>TRBJ2-7|TRBV4-1|NA|TRBD2
CASSQVGGSGYEQYF
TGCGCCAGCAGCCAAGTTGGCGGGAGCGGGTACGAGCAGTACTTC
>TRBJ2-1|TRBV6-5|once|NA
CASSYALGNEQFF
TGTGCCAGCAGTTACGCCCTAGGGAATGAGCAGTTCTTC